This record covers a single TCR beta chain. This CDR3 spans 15 amino acids. V lost 0 bases, J lost 2 bases, and 4 bases stayed unmatched. The germline V gene encodes CDR1 MDHEN and CDR2 SYDVKM. The source of the sample is a study of blood T cell repertoires in COVID-19. At the level of the study: The United States, Italy and Spain supplied acute and convalescent COVID-19 samples. Sample material is recorded as cDNA or gDNA derived from T cells, B-cell-depleted T cells, or PBMCs.

Per the original methods: By means of reference gene primer amplification, nucleated cell counts were estimated. Assay used: immunoSEQ multiplex PCR; TCRdb lists only in-frame clones, some missing. V and J calls and clone size come straight from that table; D and trimming were deduced from the DNA. The data hold around 25,000 clones, with roughly 90% observed a single time. The source material was peripheral blood. This receptor was identified in a woman in her seventies with active COVID-19. This chain joins TRBV28 and TRBJ2-7, with TRBD1 matching over 7 bases. The CDR3 spells CASSLWDRRPYEQYF. The CDR3 nucleotides read TGTGCCAGCAGTTTATGGGACAGGAGACCCTACGAGCAGTACTTC.